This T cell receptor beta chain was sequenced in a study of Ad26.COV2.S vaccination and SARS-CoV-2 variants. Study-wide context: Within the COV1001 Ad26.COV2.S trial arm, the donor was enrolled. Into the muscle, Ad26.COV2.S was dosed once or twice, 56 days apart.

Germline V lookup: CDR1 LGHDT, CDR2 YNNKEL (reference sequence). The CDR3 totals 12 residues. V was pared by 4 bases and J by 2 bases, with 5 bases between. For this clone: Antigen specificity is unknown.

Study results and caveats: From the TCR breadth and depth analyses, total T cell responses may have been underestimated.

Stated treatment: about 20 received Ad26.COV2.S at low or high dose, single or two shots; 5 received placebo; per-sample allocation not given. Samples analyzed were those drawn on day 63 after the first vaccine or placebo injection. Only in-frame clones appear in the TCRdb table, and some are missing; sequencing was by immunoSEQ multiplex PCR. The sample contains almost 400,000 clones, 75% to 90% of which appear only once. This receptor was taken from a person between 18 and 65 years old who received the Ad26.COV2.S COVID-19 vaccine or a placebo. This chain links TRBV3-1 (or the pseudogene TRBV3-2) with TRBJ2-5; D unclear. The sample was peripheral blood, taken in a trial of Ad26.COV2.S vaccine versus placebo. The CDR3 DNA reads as TGTGCCAGCAGCCTCCCTCAAGAGACCCAGTACTTC. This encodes CASSLPQETQYF.